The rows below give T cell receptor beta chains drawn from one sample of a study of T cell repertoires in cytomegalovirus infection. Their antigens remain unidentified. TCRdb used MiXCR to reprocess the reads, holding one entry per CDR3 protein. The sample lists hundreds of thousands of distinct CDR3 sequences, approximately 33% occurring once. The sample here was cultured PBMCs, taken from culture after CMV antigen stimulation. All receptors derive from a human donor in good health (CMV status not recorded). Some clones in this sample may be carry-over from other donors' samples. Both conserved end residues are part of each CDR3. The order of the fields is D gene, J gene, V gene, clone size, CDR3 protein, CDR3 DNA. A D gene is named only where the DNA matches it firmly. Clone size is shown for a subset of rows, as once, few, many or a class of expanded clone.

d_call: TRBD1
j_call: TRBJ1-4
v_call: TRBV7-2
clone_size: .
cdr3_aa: CASKPGQGGEKLFF
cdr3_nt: TGTGCCAGCAAGCCGGGACAGGGTGGTGAAAAACTGTTTTTT

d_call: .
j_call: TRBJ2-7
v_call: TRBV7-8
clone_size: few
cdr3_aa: CASSLAGVGNSYEQYF
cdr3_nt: TGTGCCAGCAGCTTAGCCGGGGTGGGCAACTCCTACGAGCAGTACTTC

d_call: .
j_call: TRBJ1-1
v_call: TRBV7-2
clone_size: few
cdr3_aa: CASGRDAEAFF
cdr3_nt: TGTGCCAGCGGCAGGGACGCTGAAGCTTTCTTT

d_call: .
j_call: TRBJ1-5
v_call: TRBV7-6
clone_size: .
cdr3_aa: CASSLDRTGSNQPQHF
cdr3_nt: TGTGCCAGCAGCTTAGACAGAACTGGGAGCAATCAGCCCCAGCATTTT

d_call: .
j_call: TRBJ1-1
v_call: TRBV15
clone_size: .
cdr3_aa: CATSRFRDGSEAFF
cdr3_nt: TGTGCCACCAGCAGATTCCGGGACGGATCTGAAGCTTTCTTT

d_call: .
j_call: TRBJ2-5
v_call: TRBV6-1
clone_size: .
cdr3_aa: CASSRLGPGTQYF
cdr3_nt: TGTGCCAGCAGCCGACTCGGACCGGGGACCCAGTACTTC

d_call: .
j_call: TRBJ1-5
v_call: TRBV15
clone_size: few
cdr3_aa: CATSRVNQPQHF
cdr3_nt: TGTGCCACCAGCAGGGTCAATCAGCCCCAGCATTTT

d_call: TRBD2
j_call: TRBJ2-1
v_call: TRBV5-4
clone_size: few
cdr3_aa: CASSPRTSGGGNEQFF
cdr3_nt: TGTGCCAGCAGCCCACGGACTAGCGGGGGGGGGAATGAGCAGTTCTTC

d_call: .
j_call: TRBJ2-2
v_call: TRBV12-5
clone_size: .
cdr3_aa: CASGLVRGGTGELFF
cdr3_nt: TGTGCTAGTGGTTTGGTACGGGGCGGCACCGGGGAGCTGTTTTTT

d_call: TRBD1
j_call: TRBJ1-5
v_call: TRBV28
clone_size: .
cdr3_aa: CASSFQQGGDQPQHF
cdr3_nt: TGTGCCAGCAGTTTTCAACAGGGGGGGGATCAGCCCCAGCATTTT

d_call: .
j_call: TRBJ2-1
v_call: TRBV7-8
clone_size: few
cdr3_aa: CASSFRWDFSYNEQFF
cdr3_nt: TGTGCCAGCAGCTTTCGGTGGGATTTCTCCTACAATGAGCAGTTCTTC

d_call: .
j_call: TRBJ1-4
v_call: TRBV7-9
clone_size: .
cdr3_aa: CASIGDNEKLFF
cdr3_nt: TGTGCCAGCATCGGGGATAATGAAAAACTGTTTTTT

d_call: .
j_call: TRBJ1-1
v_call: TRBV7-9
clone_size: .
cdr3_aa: CASSAHRVEAFF
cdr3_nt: TGTGCCAGCAGCGCACACAGGGTCGAAGCTTTCTTT

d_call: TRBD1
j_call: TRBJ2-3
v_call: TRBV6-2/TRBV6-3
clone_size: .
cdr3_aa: CASKPGQEQDTQYF
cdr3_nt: TGTGCCAGCAAACCGGGACAGGAACAAGATACGCAGTATTTT